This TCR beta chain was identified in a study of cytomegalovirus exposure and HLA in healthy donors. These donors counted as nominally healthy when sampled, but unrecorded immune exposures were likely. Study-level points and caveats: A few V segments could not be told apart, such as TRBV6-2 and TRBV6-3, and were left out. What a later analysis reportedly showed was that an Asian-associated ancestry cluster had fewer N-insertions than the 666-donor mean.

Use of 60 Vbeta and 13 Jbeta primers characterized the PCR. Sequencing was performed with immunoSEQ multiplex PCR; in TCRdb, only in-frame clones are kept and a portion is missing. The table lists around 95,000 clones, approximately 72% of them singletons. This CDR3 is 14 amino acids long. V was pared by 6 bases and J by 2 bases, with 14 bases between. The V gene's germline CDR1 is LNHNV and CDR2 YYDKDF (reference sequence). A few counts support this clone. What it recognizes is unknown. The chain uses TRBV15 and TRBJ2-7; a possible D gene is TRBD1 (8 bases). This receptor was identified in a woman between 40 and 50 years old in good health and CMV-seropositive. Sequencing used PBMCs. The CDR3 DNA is TGTGCCACCAGAGCGGGACAGGATACCTACGAGCAGTACTTC. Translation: CATRAGQDTYEQYF. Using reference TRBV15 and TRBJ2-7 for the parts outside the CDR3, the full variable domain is DAMVIQNPRYQVTQFGKPVTLSCSQTLNHNVMYWYQQKSSQAPKLLFHYYDKDFNNEADTPDNFQSRRPNTSFCFLDIRSPGLGDTAMYLCATRAGQDTYEQYFGPGTRLTVT.